This T cell receptor beta chain is from a study of T cell clonality in common variable immunodeficiency (dated by TCRdb to 2013 to 2016). Overall study outcomes, separate from this receptor: According to the authors, finding the cause of the higher clonality in CVID would require sequencing the repertoires of T cell subpopulations. TCRbeta clonality was higher in CVID subjects than in healthy controls (t-test p = 0.018), and the increase was most characteristic of about a third of subjects. Healthy controls shared more TCRbeta clones with each other than CVID subjects shared among themselves (p < 0.0001). CVID TCRbeta sequences reportedly showed fewer deletions and N-nucleotide insertions and lacked highly modified clones with 13 or more V deletions. Patient heterogeneity within the CVID cohort put limits on correlating repertoire features with clinical complications. Even though DNA input was the same, control samples had an average of around 78,000 unique sequences each, compared with roughly 34,000 in CVID samples.

Most CVID patients and most healthy controls were of Caucasian heritage. Heparinized peripheral whole blood samples of about 4.5 to 9 ml were obtained from each donor. Genomic DNA from adults with common variable immune deficiency (CVID) and from healthy adult controls was the source for sequencing TCRbeta CDR3 repertoires. A total of some 22 healthy adult volunteers (roughly twelve female and around 10 male; age range roughly 20 to 75 years, mean age about 31) were included in the control group. Diluted blood was density-centrifuged over Hypaque 1077 or Ficoll-Paque to isolate peripheral blood mononuclear cells. Genomic DNA was obtained from unsorted mononuclear cells using either Qiagen column purification or a centrifugation-based method. Inclusive of the bounding cysteine and phenylalanine, the CDR3 is 13 residues long. Shown are 30 bases from within the CDR3, in frame from base 1. CDR1 and CDR2 were assigned from the germline V gene as SGHTA and FQGTGA.

As regards this clone: It lacks a known antigen. The CDR3 end is not reached by the read, which stops 3 residues before it; the germline J gene fills it in. The same CDR3 is also encoded by other DNA sequences in this sample.

For sequencing input, CVID and control samples contributed equivalent amounts of genomic DNA. For every sample, a 60 bp segment covering the rearranged TCRbeta CDR3 region was amplified and then sequenced. The immunoSEQ assay, a bias-corrected multiplex PCR with high-throughput sequencing, was employed for TCRbeta amplification. The authors' pipeline ran thus. Each unique nucleotide sequence was treated as a clone and annotated with V, D and J genes, copy number and frequency. Sequences were labeled productive if in frame, and non-productive if out of frame or containing stop codons. As previously described, clonality was computed from Shannon's entropy. The predicted amino acid sequences of productive clones were used to derive the mean CDR3 Kyte-Doolittle hydropathy. Hierarchical clustering of scaled V gene usage was performed with the R hclust function using Manhattan distance and complete linkage. To assess clone sharing by CDR3 amino acid sequence, 12 repertoires per group were resampled over 100 rounds. Repertoires were searched for 70 published EBV-specific and a few hundred published CMV-specific TCRbeta sequences. After two CVID samples that produced fewer than 10,000 sequences were dropped from the analysis, around 41 CVID repertoires remained. TCRdb mirrors the immuneACCESS table, restricted to in-frame sequences. Some clones are absent from its copies; in checked studies, under half trace to an unresolved V gene, and the reason for the others is unknown. The V and J calls and clone size come from that table; D and trimming were worked out from the DNA. For this sample, about 39,000 clones appear and none is a singleton. The ten largest clones take up approximately 2.6% of the sample.

Here the chain combines TRBV7-3 and TRBJ1-2, with no confidently assigned D gene. The sequence was collected from a person aged 18 to 75 in good health. The specimen was peripheral blood mononuclear cells. CDR3 DNA, as far as it was read: TGTGCCAGCAGCTTAACCTACACAGATACC. The encoded protein is CASSLTYTDT. The entire CDR3 is CASSLTYTDTYTF. When the CDR3 is completed using the reference TRBV7-3 and TRBJ1-2 genes on either side, the full variable domain is GAGVSQTPSNKVTEKGKYVELRCDPISGHTALYWYRQSLGQGPEFLIYFQGTGAADDSGLPNDRFFAVRPEGSVSTLKIQRTERGDSAVYLCASSLTYTDTYTFGSGTRLTVV.